The 4 T cell receptor beta chains reported below all come from one sample, sequenced in a study of T-cell reconstitution after alpha-beta-depleted transplantation in children. Researchers prepared the TCRbeta library using unique molecular identifiers, the study reports. Each CDR3 protein gets one entry after TCRdb re-called the PCR reads with MiXCR. The data show 330,000 or so distinct CDR3 sequences, with approximately 10% seen just once and around 2.5% held by the top ten. The material sequenced was PBMCs from the stem cell graft donor, taken from the stem cell graft. These receptors were obtained from a human donor who donated a stem cell graft to a child with acute lymphoblastic leukemia.

This clonotype was seen a handful of times. The rearrangement uses TRBV3-1 and TRBJ1-3; D remains ambiguous. Germline V CDR1 and CDR2: LGHDT, YNNKEL (reference sequence). Trimming took 5 bases from V and 2 from J, leaving 13 bases between them. This CDR3 spans 15 amino acids. The CDR3 DNA reads TGTGCCAGCAGCTTAGACACCTCACCTGGAAACACCATATATTTT. This codes for CASSLDTSPGNTIYF.

This clonotype occurred a few times. The rearrangement links TRBV7-9 to TRBJ2-3; D might be TRBD2 (6 bases). This CDR3 has 15 residues. Trimming removed 2 bases from V and 4 bases from J, with 13 bases in between. Germline V gene sequence: CDR1 SEHNR, CDR2 FQNEAQ (reference sequence). This CDR3 is CASSLWDSQADTQYF. The DNA of the CDR3 is TGTGCCAGCAGCTTATGGGACTCCCAGGCAGATACGCAGTATTTT.

This clonotype was observed a few times. The CDR3 here is CASRETTGLASEQYF. Written as DNA, the CDR3 is TGTGCCAGCAGGGAAACGACAGGGCTTGCCTCCGAGCAGTACTTC. This chain connects TRBV25-1 to TRBJ2-7, with 7 bases fitting TRBD1. CDR1 is MGHDK and CDR2 is SYGVNS in the germline V gene. Germline trimming cut 6 bases from V and 6 bases from J; bases unmatched to any gene: 14. The CDR3 loop spans 15 amino acids.

This clonotype was seen more than once but under ten times. The chain uses TRBV3-1 and TRBJ2-5; TRBD2 agrees at 9 bases. Germline V CDR1 and CDR2: LGHDT, YNNKEL (reference sequence). This CDR3 region has 18 residues. Germline trimming cut 7 bases from V and 4 bases from J; bases unmatched to any gene: 19. The CDR3 nucleotides are TGTGCCAGCACCGACTACCCTCAGCGGGGGGAGCGGAGAGAGACCCAGTACTTC. The encoded protein is CASTDYPQRGERRETQYF.